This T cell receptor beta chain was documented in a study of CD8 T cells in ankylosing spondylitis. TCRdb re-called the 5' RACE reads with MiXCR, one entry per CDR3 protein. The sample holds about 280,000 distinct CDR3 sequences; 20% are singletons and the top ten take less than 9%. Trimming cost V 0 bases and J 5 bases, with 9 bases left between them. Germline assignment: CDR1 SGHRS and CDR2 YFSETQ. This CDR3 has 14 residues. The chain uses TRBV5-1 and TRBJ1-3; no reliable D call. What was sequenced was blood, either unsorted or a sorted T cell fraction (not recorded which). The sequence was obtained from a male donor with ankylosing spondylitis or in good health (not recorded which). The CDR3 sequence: CASSLGMARNTIYF. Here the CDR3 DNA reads TGCGCCAGCAGCTTGGGGATGGCCCGAAACACCATATATTTT.